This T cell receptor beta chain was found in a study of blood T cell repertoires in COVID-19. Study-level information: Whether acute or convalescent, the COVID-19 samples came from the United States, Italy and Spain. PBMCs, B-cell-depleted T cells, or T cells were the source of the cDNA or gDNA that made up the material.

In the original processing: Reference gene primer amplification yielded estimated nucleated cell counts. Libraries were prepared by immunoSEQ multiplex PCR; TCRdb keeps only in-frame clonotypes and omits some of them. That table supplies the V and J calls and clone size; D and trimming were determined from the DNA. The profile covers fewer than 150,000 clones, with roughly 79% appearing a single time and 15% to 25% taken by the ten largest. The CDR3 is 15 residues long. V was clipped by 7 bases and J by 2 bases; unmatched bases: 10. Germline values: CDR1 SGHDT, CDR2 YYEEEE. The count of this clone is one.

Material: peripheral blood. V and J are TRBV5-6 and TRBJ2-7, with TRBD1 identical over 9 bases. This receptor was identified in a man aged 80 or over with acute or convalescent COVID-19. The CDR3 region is CASGTGTGMTYEQYF. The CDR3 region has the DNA TGTGCCAGCGGGACCGGGACAGGGATGACCTACGAGCAGTACTTC.